Here is one TCR beta chain with its context. Its antigen is not yet known. Base quality data are lacking; no much larger clone is found one base away. The entry originates in a study of a mutant IDH1 vaccine in newly diagnosed glioma (dated by TCRdb to the early 2020s). Background for the entire study: The approximately 32 treated patients were approximately 62% male and 37.5% female, with a mean age of about 43 years. Before enrollment, most patients had been given radiochemotherapy with temozolomide as standard therapy, while the rest had received either radiotherapy alone or temozolomide alone. Peripheral blood was drawn at six visits: V03 (baseline), V05, V07, V10, V12 and V13. Longitudinal TCRB deep sequencing was done for roughly 23 treated patients, wherever samples were available for exploratory analyses.

The CDR3 measures 13 amino acids from cysteine to phenylalanine. The entry retains the CDR3 DNA only, 39 bases that are in frame from base 1. Trimmed from V: 6 bases; trimmed from J: 7 bases; junction bases lacking a gene match: 6. Per the germline V gene, SNHLY is the CDR1 and FYNNEI is the CDR2. The intended sense of this specimen's time point label: baseline, week 1 (first vaccination visit). The sample's treatment or condition label, decoded: pre-vaccination baseline after standard-of-care therapy. Donors had newly diagnosed WHO grade 3 or 4 IDH1-mutant astrocytomas with loss of nuclear ATRX. The samples were drawn from NOA16, a multicentre, single-arm, open-label phase I trial in Germany that tested a mutant IDH1 peptide vaccine in humans for the first time. Visit V03 blood draws served as the baseline sample for immunogenicity testing. The DNeasy Blood and Tissue Kit was used to extract genomic DNA from EDTA blood for TCRB sequencing.

Study-level results and caveats: No apparent relationship was observed between pseudoprogression and alterations in the top peripheral T cell clonotypes detected by TCRB sequencing. Vaccine-induced immune responses across multiple MHC alleles were detected in approximately 93% of patients. PBMC samples for TCRB deep sequencing were selected based on availability. According to the authors, sample limitations meant that analyses of patient blood samples could not be reproduced.

Preparation of the library involved the immunoSEQ multiplex PCR assay. Rearranged TCR beta chain sequences were amplified using the hsTCRB Kit according to the manufacturer's protocol. TCRB libraries were sequenced on an Illumina MiSeq. Processing in the source paper ran as follows. Demultiplexing, trimming and gene mapping were performed with the kit vendor's proprietary platform. TCRdb mirrors the immuneACCESS table, restricted to in-frame sequences. Some clones are absent from its copies; in checked studies, under half trace to an unresolved V gene, and the reason for the others is unknown. V and J calls and clone size are given by that table; D and trimming were obtained from the DNA. The sample yields tens of thousands of clones; roughly 85% were counted once. Under 8% of the sample comes from the top ten.

The chain couples TRBV2 to TRBJ1-5; 7 bases in the middle match TRBD1. The starting material was PBMCs, obtained from a glioma patient treated with radiotherapy, temozolomide or both. The clonotype was recovered from a woman between 50 and 59 years old with glioma. Read as DNA, the sequence is TGTGCCAGCAGGAAGACAGGGTTCCAGCCCCAGCATTTT. Translation gives CASRKTGFQPQHF.